This T cell receptor beta chain appears in the sequencing data of a study of cytomegalovirus exposure and HLA in healthy donors (TCRdb year 2017). Context from the whole study: An earlier analysis of roughly 610 of the donors reported about 260 Gb of sequence data and 95 million to 130 million unique TCR beta sequences obtained from some 170 million T cells. Around 330 gigabases of sequencing data and 75 million to 85 million unique TCR sequences made up an early release that covered some 640 HLA-typed donors. Of the roughly 410 genotyped donors, approximately 81% were placed in the genetic ancestry cluster associated with self-reported Caucasian donors. The study aimed to test whether cataloging public T cell receptors could reveal signatures of past pathogen exposure. The T cell repertoires of several hundred subjects were profiled by immunosequencing and related to cytomegalovirus serostatus. In addition to the first cohort of approximately 670 subjects, a separate validation cohort of approximately 130 different subjects was used. To predict cytomegalovirus infection status, the study brought together high-throughput TCR immunosequencing, statistical association of individual TCRs with disease status, and machine learning. A later analysis re-examined previously published TCR beta repertoires from 610 or so donors and added high-resolution HLA genotyping to investigate patterns of TCR occurrence. The later analysis used no new phenotypic data to find candidate immune exposures, relying instead on TCR beta sequences and their occurrence across donors. To decide whether each TCR beta V gene segment behaved as functional or pseudogenic, an earlier analysis of fewer than 750 of the donors relied on high-throughput TCR beta sequencing. Donor age, sex, ethnicity and CMV serostatus were compiled together with the repertoire data. A later genetic analysis used genome-wide SNP genotypes for about 60% of the roughly 700 donors, treating that subset as a discovery cohort. All discovery cohort repertoires had been generated on a single sequencing platform. HLA typing covered class I and class II loci at four-digit resolution. The number of donors typed differed by locus, with about 620-630 for A, B, C, DRB1 and DQB1, more than 500 for DQA1, 600 to 610 for DPA1, and some 450 for DPB1. Because of strong linkage in the cohort, five DR-DQ haplotypes were treated as single units for association and clustering. Among 398 genotyped donors of the cohort, an average of approximately 240,000 unique TCR beta nucleotide sequences was sequenced per donor, of which roughly 18% were non-productive.

The germline V gene encodes CDR1 KGHSH and CDR2 LQKENI. V is cut by 3 bases and J by 0 bases, and the space between the germline ends is 15 bases. Its CDR3 holds 18 amino acids, cysteine through phenylalanine. CDR3 DNA is the only sequence kept; it has 54 bases, read in frame from the first base. This clone was found once. There is no known antigen for this receptor. No base quality values were provided; no much bigger clone lies one nucleotide off. The library was generated by the immunoSEQ multiplex PCR assay. For the multiplex PCR, a mixture combining 60 forward primers for TCR Vbeta segments and 13 reverse primers for TCR Jbeta segments was used. The CDR3 region of rearranged TCR beta genes was amplified from genomic DNA by a multiplex PCR assay. The Illumina HiSeq System was used to sequence the amplified TCR beta libraries as 87-base-pair reads. Per the source publication's procedure: Across the roughly 640 repertoires, a later analysis counted around 80 million unique TCR beta chains, about 10 million of which were shared by at least two donors. A nearest-neighbor algorithm error-corrected the raw reads and collapsed the reads into unique sequences, merging closely related sequences to remove PCR and sequencing errors. CDR3 sequences were aligned to IMGT reference sequences to assign V, D and J gene segments. For a sequence to be retained, a match of at least six nucleotides was required to both a V gene segment and a J gene segment. A rearrangement was called productive if the CDR3 had no stop codons and remained in frame with V and J, and every other rearrangement was called non-productive. CDR3 was defined by IMGT convention, running from the second conserved V-encoded cysteine to the conserved J-encoded phenylalanine. The earlier analysis of some 540 of the donors excluded any sequence lacking an unambiguous match to a single V gene segment. In an earlier analysis of approximately 590 of the donors, V segments were called functional above 56.7% productive rearrangements and were called segregating when the between-donor standard deviation exceeded 5%. To diagnose cytomegalovirus status from the catalog of TCR beta chain sequences, a statistical classification framework was built. In a later analysis, V and J genes were assigned by comparing TCR nucleotide sequences against IMGT/GENE-DB human TR gene sequences. Using the TCRdist pipeline, a later analysis assigned CDR3 sequences along with most-parsimonious VDJ recombination scenarios. In a later analysis, each TCR beta chain was defined by its CDR3 amino acid sequence together with its V-gene family, and reads lacking a unique V-gene family were excluded. A later analysis removed 592 highly shared, low-generation-probability nucleotide sequences to deal with suspected cross-contamination and a sequencing artifact. A later analysis calculated a clonal expansion index for each public chain from normalized within-repertoire ranks of inferred template counts. A later analysis computed generation probabilities with a VDJ recombination model fitted to out-of-frame rearrangements, and checked the results against IGoR. A later analysis scored TCR-TCR, TCR-HLA and TCR-CMV co-occurrence with hypergeometric tests, applying a repertoire-size bias correction to TCR pairs. False discovery rates were estimated in a later analysis by permuting HLA or CMV assignments 20 times. In a later analysis, co-occurring TCRs were grouped using DBSCAN, and TCRdist sequence similarity was added for clustering within HLA-allele-positive subsets. For co-occurrence clustering, repertoires with fewer than 30,000 or more than 120,000 public chains were excluded, along with 4 to 6 repertoires with anomalous nucleotide sharing. This is the immuneACCESS table as TCRdb keeps it, with only in-frame sequences that have V and J called. A part of the clones is gone; compared with another copy, unresolved V genes explain less than half, and the rest is unexplained. Clonal size and the V and J genes are those of that table, whereas D and trimming came from the DNA. A total of 170,000 or so clones appear in this sample, about 83% of them only once. Clones ranked in the top ten supply more than 4% of the sample.

The study at large found these results: A further reported finding was that TCR beta sequences accurately predicted the HLA-A and HLA-B alleles for most subjects in the first cohort. The study gave a list of 150 to 200 TCR beta chains associated with cytomegalovirus. Because the 87-base-pair reads could not distinguish some IMGT-functional V segments, including TRBV6-2 and TRBV6-3, those segments were excluded. Because counts were too low, about 18 rarely observed V segments, including chromosome 9 orphons, were left out of the earlier analysis of roughly 600 of the donors. For the cohort, immune exposure information was limited to CMV serostatus. HLA typing was unavailable for some donors at each locus, so association tests used only the typed subset. According to a later genetic analysis, donors in an Asian-associated ancestry cluster had fewer N-insertions in productive TCRs than the approximately 710-donor mean. Strong co-occurrence of HLA alleles, especially DR and DQ, made assigning TCR associations to individual alleles difficult. A cluster of highly shared sequence variants was judged likely to represent a technical artifact of the sequencing pipeline. This cohort had only TCR beta chains sequenced, and the lack of alpha or paired-chain data limited which features could be detected. Correlated functional status among segregating V segments might reflect linkage disequilibrium, but an unknown experimental factor could not be ruled out. Specific HLA alleles were associated with 15,000 to 20,000 TCR beta sequences at a false discovery rate of 0.05 in a later analysis. The authors suggested that the approach could potentially be extended to other disease states and immunological phenotypes. According to a later analysis, parvovirus B19, influenza, CMV and Epstein-Barr virus appeared linked to several top co-occurrence clusters. A few of the identified cytomegalovirus-associated TCR beta chains were confirmed in vitro to be specific for cytomegalovirus antigens. Most TCR sequences were observed very rarely across donors, whereas some public TCRs were present in many individuals. In a later analysis, HLA-associated TCR beta chains were found to be more clonally expanded and to have lower generation probabilities than equally common non-associated chains. Presence/absence analyses assumed roughly uniform sequencing depth across donors, an assumption that may not hold. A later analysis found that TCR association rates varied across HLA loci, with DRB1 alleles showing the most associated TCRs and HLA-C alleles the fewest. Cytomegalovirus status was reported to be diagnosed by the classifier with high specificity and sensitivity in both the original and validation cohorts. According to a later analysis, most CMV-associated TCR beta chains appeared to be HLA-restricted, and the HLA associations seemed to be driven largely by CMV exposure. In an earlier analysis of about 550 of the donors, most TCR beta V segments were observed in productive rearrangements about 90% or about 30% of the time, broadly matching IMGT annotations. In a later genetic analysis, a missense DCLRE1C variant was associated with V-gene and J-gene trimming of TCR beta chains, and the association was replicated in an independent cohort.

The cohort was made up of several hundred healthy bone marrow donors. Cohort members were all nominally healthy when sampled, although unrecorded immune exposures were likely present. The donor was CMV seropositive and was included in the group of 270 or so seropositive cohort members. A peripheral blood sample was provided by each donor, and peripheral blood mononuclear cells were used for TCR beta sequencing. The Qiagen DNeasy Blood Extraction Kit was used to extract genomic DNA from the blood cell samples. The receptor comes from a girl aged 10 to 17 in good health and CMV-seropositive. The receptor chain draws on TRBV18 and TRBJ2-6; possibly the D gene is TRBD1, per 5 matching bases. The sequenced sample consisted of PBMCs. Here the CDR3 is given as CASSPWTSSISGANVLTF. DNA sequence: TGTGCCAGCTCACCCTGGACAAGTTCCATCTCTGGGGCCAACGTCCTGACTTTC.